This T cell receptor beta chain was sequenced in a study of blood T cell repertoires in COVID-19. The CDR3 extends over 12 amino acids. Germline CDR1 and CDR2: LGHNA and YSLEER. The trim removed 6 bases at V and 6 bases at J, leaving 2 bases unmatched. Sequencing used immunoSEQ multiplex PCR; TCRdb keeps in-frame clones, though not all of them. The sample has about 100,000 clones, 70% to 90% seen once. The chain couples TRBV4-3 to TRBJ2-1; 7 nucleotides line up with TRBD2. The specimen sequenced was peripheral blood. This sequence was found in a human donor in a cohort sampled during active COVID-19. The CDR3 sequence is CASSRTSNEQFF. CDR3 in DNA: TGCGCCAGCAGTCGGACTAGCAATGAGCAGTTCTTC.